This T cell receptor beta chain was recovered during a study of cytomegalovirus exposure and HLA in healthy donors. General study results and limits: In most subjects, TCR beta sequences reportedly gave accurate predictions of HLA-A and HLA-B alleles. The majority of CMV-associated TCR beta chains were reported as apparently HLA-restricted in a later analysis.

A multiplex PCR was run with 60 Vbeta primers and 13 Jbeta primers. Sequencing used immunoSEQ multiplex PCR; TCRdb keeps in-frame clones, though not all of them. The data contain approximately 70,000 clones, about 70% of them seen just once; the ten biggest clones take up roughly 7.2%. The CDR3 loop spans 13 amino acids. The trim removed 4 bases at V and 3 bases at J, leaving 3 bases unmatched. CDR1 and CDR2 (germline): SGHRS, YFSETQ. Details on this clone: The antigen is undetermined. Different DNA sequences within this sample yield the same CDR3.

Sequencing was performed on PBMCs. The rearrangement uses TRBV5-1 and TRBJ2-5; 7 bases are shared with TRBD1. The receptor was derived from a man aged 40-49 years in good health and CMV-seropositive. The CDR3 loop reads CASSLGTEETQYF. The CDR3 DNA reads TGCGCCAGCAGCCTCGGGACAGAAGAGACCCAGTACTTC.